The entry below describes one T cell receptor (beta chain). Samples had at least 6 million PBMCs isolated from them. CDR3 length equals 13 residues. V was clipped by 5 bases and J by 3 bases, with 11 bases between them. Germline lookup yields CDR1 SEHNR and CDR2 FQNEAQ (reference sequence). The data belong to a study of blood T cells in healthy people across ages. The use of a sample-barcoded 5' primer and a J-beta primer mix characterized a second PCR of about 6 to 11 cycles. TCRdb redid the calling of the 5' RACE reads with MiXCR, one entry per CDR3 protein. This table has some 800,000 distinct CDR3 sequences, about 25% appearing once. The data were also submitted as part of a second study, on T cells of mothers and their children.

This receptor was taken from a boy aged 5 to 17 in good health. The rearrangement uses TRBV7-9 and TRBJ2-7; D is unresolved. Source material: blood. The CDR3 loop is CASSPAGIYEQYF. The CDR3 DNA is TGTGCCAGCAGCCCGGCAGGTATCTACGAGCAGTACTTC.